The clone carrying this T cell receptor beta chain came up many times. The antigen is unknown. TCRdb passed the 5' RACE reads through MiXCR, listing each CDR3 protein once. The sample shows some 140,000 distinct CDR3 sequences, 7% to 10% of them seen only once. The sample originates from a study of CD8 T cells in ankylosing spondylitis. Overall study results and limits: Blood of patients with ankylosing spondylitis appeared to be characterized by a TCR beta motif of several highly homologous variants.

Trimming shortened V by 6 bases and J by 2 bases, and 7 bases separated the two germline ends. CDR1 is DFQATT, CDR2 SNEGSKA, per germline (reference sequence). The CDR3 consists of 11 residues. This TCR was sampled from a male donor with ankylosing spondylitis. The chain is built from TRBV20-1 and TRBJ1-1; no clear D. Material: synovial fluid, either unsorted or a sorted T cell fraction (not recorded which). The CDR3, as DNA: TGCAGTGCGCCAAGTAACACTGAAGCTTTCTTT. Translation gives CSAPSNTEAFF.